This TCR beta chain was observed in a study of vaccination and CD4 T cells after COVID-19. Study information: Post-COVID draws followed diagnosis by a median roughly 100 days (range 35 to 161). Cellular stimulation was performed using overlapping spike peptides derived from SARS-CoV-2, HCoV-NL63, HCoV-OC43 and HCoV-229E.

V was shortened by 6 bases and J by 7 bases, with 15 bases between the two germline ends. There are 13 residues in the CDR3. Germline V gene lookup returns CDR1 LNHNV and CDR2 YYDKDF (reference sequence). Sequencing of cultured CD4+ T cell DNA used the Oncomine TCR Beta short-read assay. TCRdb reprocessed the PCR reads via MiXCR and lists one record per CDR3 protein. The sample includes 19,000 or so distinct CDR3 sequences, about 40% of them seen just once. Points on this clonotype: Its antigen is unidentified.

The treatment was: roughly ten-day PBMC culture with coronavirus spike peptide pools or control peptides (ViraFEST assay). ViraFEST expanded antigen-specific T cells with peptide pools, then sequenced TCRs. The rearrangement links TRBV15 to TRBJ2-5, with D uncertain. The receptor was derived from a human donor who had recovered from COVID-19. What was sequenced was CD4+ T cells from blood, cultured in vitro. The CDR3 nucleotides read TGTGCCACCAGAAAAGTAGCCGGTGGGACCCAGTACTTC. Amino acid sequence: CATRKVAGGTQYF.